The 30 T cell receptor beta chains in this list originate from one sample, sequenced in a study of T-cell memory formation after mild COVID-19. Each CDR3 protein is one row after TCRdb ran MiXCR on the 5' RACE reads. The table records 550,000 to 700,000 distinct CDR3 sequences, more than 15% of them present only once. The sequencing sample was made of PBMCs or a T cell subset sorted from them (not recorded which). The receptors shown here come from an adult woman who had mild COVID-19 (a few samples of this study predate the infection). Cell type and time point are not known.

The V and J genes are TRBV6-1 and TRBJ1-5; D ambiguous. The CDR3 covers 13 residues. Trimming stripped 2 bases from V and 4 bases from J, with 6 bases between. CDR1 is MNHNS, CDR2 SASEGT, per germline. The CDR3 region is CASSENGNQPQHF. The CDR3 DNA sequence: TGTGCCAGCAGTGAAAATGGGAATCAGCCCCAGCATTTT.

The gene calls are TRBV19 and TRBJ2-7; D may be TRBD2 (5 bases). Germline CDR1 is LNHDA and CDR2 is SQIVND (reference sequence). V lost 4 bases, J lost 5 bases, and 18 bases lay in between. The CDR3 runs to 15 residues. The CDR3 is CASSNIREFGDEQYF. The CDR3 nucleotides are TGTGCCAGTAGTAATATCCGGGAATTCGGAGACGAGCAGTACTTC.

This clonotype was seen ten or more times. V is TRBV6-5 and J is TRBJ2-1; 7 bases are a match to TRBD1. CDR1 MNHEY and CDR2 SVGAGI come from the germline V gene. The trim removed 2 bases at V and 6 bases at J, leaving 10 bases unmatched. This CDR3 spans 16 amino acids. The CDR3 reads CASSYSPGTVVNEQFF. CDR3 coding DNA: TGTGCCAGCAGTTACAGCCCCGGGACAGTTGTCAATGAGCAGTTCTTC.

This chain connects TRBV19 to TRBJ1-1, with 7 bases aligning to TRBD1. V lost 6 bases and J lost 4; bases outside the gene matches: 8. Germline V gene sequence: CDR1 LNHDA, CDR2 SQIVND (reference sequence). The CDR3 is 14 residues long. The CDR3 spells CASRAQGTVTEAFF. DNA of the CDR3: TGTGCCAGTAGAGCCCAGGGGACAGTCACTGAAGCTTTCTTT.

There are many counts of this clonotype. Here the CDR3 reads CASSPWGDLVYEQYF. CDR3 sequence (DNA): TGTGCCAGCAGCCCTTGGGGGGATTTGGTGTACGAGCAGTACTTC. The chain is built from TRBV7-2 and TRBJ2-7, with TRBD2 as a possible D gene (6 bases). V gave up 5 bases and J gave up 4 bases, with 18 bases separating them. Germline V lookup: CDR1 SGHTA, CDR2 FQGNSA. The CDR3 loop spans 15 amino acids.

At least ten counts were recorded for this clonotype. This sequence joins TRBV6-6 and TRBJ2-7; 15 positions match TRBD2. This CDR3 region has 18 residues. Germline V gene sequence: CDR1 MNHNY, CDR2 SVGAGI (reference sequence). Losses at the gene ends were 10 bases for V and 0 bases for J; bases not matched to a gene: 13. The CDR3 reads CATQRTSGRGGSSYEQYF. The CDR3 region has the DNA TGTGCCACCCAAAGGACTAGCGGGAGGGGGGGTAGCTCCTACGAGCAGTACTTC.

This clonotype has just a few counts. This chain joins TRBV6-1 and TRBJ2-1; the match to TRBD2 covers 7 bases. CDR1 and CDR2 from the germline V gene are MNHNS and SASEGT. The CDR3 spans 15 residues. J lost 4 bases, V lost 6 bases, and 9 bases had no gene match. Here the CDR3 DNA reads TGTGCCAGCAGACCCCGGGGGGAGGCTTACAATGAGCAGTTCTTC. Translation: CASRPRGEAYNEQFF.

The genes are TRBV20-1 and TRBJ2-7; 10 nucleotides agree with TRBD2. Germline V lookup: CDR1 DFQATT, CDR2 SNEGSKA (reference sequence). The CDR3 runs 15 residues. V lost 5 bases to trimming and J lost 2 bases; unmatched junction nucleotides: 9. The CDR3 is CSAFIAGGPTYEQYF. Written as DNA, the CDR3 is TGCAGTGCTTTCATAGCGGGAGGTCCGACCTACGAGCAGTACTTC.

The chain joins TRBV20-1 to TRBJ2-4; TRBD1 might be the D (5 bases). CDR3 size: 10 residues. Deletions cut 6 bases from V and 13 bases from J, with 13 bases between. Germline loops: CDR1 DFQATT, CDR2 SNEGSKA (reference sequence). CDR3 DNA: TGCAGTGCCGACAGACGCTGGCAGTACTTC. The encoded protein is CSADRRWQYF.

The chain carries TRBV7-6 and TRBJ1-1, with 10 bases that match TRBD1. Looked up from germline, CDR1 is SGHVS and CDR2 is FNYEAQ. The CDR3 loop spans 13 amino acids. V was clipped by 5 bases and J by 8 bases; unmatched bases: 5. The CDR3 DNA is TGTGCCAGCAGCCTCGGGACAGGGGACGAAGCTTTCTTT. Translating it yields CASSLGTGDEAFF.

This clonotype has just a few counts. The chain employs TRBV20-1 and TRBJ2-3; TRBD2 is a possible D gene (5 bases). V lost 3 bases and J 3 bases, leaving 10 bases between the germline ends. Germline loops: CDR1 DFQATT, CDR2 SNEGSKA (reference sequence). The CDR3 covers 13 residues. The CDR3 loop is CSARLRGTDTQYF. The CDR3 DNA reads TGCAGTGCTAGGCTGCGAGGGACAGATACGCAGTATTTT.

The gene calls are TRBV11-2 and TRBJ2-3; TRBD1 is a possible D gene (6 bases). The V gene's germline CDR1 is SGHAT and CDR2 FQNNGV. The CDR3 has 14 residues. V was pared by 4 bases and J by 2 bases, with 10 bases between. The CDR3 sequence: CASSSGVFTDTQYF. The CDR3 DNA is TGTGCCAGCAGCTCAGGGGTGTTCACAGATACGCAGTATTTT. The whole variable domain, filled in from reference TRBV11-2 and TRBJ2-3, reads EAGVAQSPRYKIIEKRQSVAFWCNPISGHATLYWYQQILGQGPKLLIQFQNNGVVDDSQLPKDRFSAERLKGVDSTLKIQPAKLEDSAVYLCASSSGVFTDTQYFGPGTRLTVL.

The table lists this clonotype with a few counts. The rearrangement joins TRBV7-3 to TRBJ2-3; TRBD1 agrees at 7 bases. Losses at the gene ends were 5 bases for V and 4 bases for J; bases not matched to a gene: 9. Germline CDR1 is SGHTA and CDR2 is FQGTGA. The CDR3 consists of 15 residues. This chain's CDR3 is CASSPMTGSPDTQYF. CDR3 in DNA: TGTGCCAGCAGCCCCATGACAGGGTCCCCAGATACGCAGTATTTT.

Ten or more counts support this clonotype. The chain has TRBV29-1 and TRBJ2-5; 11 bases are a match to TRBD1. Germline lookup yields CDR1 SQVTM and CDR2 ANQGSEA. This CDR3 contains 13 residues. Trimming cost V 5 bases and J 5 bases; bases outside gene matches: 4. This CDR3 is CSVSGQGAETQYF. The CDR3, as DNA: TGCAGCGTTTCTGGACAGGGGGCGGAGACCCAGTACTTC.

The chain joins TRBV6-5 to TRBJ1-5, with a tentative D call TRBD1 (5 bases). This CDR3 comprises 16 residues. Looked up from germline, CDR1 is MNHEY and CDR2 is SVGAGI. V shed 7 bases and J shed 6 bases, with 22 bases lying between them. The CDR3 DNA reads TGTGCCAGCAAAATCTCGAGAGGGGCGGCGGGTCAGCCCCAGCATTTT. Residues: CASKISRGAAGQPQHF.

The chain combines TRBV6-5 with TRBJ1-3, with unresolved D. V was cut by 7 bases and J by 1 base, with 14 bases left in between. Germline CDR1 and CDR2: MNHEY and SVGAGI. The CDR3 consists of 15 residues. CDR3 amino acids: CASTTFSWSGNTIYF. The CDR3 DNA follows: TGTGCCAGCACGACTTTCTCTTGGTCTGGAAACACCATATATTTT.

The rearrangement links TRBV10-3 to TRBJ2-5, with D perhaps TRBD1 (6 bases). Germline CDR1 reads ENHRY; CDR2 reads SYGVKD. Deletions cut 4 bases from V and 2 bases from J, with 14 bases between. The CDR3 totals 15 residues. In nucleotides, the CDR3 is TGTGCCATCAGTGGGTCCGGAGGACAGCAAGAGACCCAGTACTTC. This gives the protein CAISGSGGQQETQYF.

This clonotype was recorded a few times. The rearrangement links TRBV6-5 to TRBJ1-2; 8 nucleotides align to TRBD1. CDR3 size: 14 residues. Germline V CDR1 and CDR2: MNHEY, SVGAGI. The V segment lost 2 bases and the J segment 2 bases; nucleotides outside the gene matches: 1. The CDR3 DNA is TGTGCCAGCAGTTACAGGACAGGGAACTATGGCTACACCTTC. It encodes CASSYRTGNYGYTF.

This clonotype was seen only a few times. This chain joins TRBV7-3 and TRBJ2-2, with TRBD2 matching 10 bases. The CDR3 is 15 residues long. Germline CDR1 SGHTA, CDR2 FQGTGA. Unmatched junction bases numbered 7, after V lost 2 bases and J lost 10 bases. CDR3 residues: CASSLSSGGVSELFF. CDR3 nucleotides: TGTGCCAGCAGCTTATCTAGCGGGGGCGTTTCGGAGCTGTTTTTT. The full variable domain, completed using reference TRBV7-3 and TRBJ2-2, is GAGVSQTPSNKVTEKGKYVELRCDPISGHTALYWYRQSLGQGPEFLIYFQGTGAADDSGLPNDRFFAVRPEGSVSTLKIQRTERGDSAVYLCASSLSSGGVSELFFGEGSRLTVL.

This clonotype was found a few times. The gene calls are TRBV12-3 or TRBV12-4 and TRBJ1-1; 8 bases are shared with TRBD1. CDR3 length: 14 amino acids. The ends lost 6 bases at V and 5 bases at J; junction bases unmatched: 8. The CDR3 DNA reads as TGTGCCAGCAGGGGAGACAGGGGAAGAACTGAAGCTTTCTTT. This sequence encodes CASRGDRGRTEAFF.

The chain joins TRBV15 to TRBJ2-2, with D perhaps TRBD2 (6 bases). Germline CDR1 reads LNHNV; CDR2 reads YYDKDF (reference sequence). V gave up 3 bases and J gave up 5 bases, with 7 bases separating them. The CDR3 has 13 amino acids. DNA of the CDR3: TGTGCCACCAGCAGGGGGGGAACCGGGGAGCTGTTTTTT. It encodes CATSRGGTGELFF.

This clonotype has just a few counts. The CDR3 reads CASSLTGQKYGYTF. CDR3 DNA sequence: TGTGCCAGCAGCTTGACCGGGCAAAAATATGGCTACACCTTC. The chain is built from TRBV3-1 and TRBJ1-2; D is unclear. The germline V gene has CDR1 LGHDT and CDR2 YNNKEL (reference sequence). This CDR3 is 14 amino acids long. V lost 5 bases and J 5 bases, leaving 15 bases between the germline ends.

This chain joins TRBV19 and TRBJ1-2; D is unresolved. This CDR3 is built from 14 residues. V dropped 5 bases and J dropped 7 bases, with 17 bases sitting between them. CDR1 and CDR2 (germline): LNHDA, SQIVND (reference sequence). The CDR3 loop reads CASSPERSPTGYTF. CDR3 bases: TGTGCCAGTAGTCCCGAACGGAGTCCGACTGGCTACACCTTC.

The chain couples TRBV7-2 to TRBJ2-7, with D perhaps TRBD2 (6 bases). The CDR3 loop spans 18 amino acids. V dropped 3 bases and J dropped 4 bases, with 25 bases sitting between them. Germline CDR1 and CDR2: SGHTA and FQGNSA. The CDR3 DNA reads TGTGCCAGCAGCTTGGCAGGAGGGAGTGGCGGGGCTAGGTACGAGCAGTACTTC. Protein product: CASSLAGGSGGARYEQYF.

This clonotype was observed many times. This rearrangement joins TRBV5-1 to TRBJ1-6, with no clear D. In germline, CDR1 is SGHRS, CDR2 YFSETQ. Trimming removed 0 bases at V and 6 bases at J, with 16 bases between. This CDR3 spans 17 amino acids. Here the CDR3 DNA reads TGCGCCAGCAGCTTGGATGCGGCGTCAACCCTTAATTCACCCCTCCACTTT. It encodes CASSLDAASTLNSPLHF.

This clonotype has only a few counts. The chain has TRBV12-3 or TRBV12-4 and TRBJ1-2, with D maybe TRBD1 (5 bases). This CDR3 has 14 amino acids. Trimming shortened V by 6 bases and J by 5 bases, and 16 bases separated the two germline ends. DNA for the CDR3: TGTGCCAGCAGCCCCCAGGGTAATGGATATGGCTACACCTTC. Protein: CASSPQGNGYGYTF.

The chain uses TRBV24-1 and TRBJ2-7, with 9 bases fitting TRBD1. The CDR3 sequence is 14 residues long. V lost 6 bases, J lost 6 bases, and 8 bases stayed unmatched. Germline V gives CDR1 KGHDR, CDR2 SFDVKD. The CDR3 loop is CATSRTGVVGEQYF. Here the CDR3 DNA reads TGTGCCACCAGTCGGACAGGGGTCGTGGGCGAGCAGTACTTC.

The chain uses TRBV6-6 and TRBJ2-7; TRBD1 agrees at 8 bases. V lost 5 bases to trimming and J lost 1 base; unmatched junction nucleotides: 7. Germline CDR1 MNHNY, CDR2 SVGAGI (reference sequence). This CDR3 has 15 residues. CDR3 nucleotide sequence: TGTGCCAGCAGTGATGGGACAGGCGGGTCCTACGAGCAGTACTTC. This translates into CASSDGTGGSYEQYF.

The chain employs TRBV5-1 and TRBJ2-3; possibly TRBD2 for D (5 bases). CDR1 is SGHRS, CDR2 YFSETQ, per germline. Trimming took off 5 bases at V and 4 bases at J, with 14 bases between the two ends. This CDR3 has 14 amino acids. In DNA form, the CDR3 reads TGCGCCAGCAGTATGGTAACTAGATCAGATACGCAGTATTTT. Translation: CASSMVTRSDTQYF. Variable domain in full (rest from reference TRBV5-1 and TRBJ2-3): KAGVTQTPRYLIKTRGQQVTLSCSPISGHRSVSWYQQTPGQGLQFLFEYFSETQRNKGNFPGRFSGRQFSNSRSEMNVSTLELGDSALYLCASSMVTRSDTQYFGPGTRLTVL.

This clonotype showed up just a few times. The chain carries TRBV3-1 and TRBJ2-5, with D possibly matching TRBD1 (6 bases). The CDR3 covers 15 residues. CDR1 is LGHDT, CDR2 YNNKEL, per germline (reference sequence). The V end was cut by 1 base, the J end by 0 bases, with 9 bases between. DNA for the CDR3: TGTGCCAGCAGCCAAGGGGACACCAACCAAGAGACCCAGTACTTC. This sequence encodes CASSQGDTNQETQYF.